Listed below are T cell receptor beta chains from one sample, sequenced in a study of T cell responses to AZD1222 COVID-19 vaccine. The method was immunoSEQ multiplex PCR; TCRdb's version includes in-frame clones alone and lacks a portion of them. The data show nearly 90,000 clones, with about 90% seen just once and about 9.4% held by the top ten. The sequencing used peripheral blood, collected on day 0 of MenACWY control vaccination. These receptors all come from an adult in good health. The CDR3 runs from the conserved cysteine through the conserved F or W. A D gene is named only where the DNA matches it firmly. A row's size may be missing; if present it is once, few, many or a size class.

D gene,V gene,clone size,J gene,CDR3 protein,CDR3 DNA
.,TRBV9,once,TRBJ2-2,CASSPRSGELFF,TGTGCCAGCAGCCCCCGGTCCGGGGAGCTGTTTTTT
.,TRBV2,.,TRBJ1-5,CASSEAYRPQHF,TGTGCCAGCAGTGAAGCCTACAGGCCCCAGCATTTT
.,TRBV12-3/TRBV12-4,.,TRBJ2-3,CASTGGFVDTQYF,TGTGCCAGCACCGGGGGTTTCGTAGATACGCAGTATTTT
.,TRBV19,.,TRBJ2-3,CASTHRNTDTQYF,TGTGCCAGCACACATAGAAACACAGATACGCAGTATTTT
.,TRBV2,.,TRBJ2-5,CASSEASLQGLETQYF,TGTGCCAGCAGTGAAGCTTCGTTGCAGGGGTTGGAGACCCAGTACTTC
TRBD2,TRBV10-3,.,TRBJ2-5,CAISDQTSGGLQVPETQYF,TGTGCCATCAGTGACCAGACTAGCGGGGGGCTACAGGTCCCAGAGACCCAGTACTTC
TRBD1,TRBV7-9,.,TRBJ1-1,CASSPGQTNTEAFF,TGTGCCAGCAGCCCGGGACAGACGAACACTGAAGCTTTCTTT
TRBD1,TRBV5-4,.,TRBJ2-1,CASSLSPGQGLDEQFF,TGTGCCAGCAGCTTGTCACCGGGACAGGGGTTGGATGAGCAGTTCTTC
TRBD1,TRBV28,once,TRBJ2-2,CASSGQGWSTGELFF,TGTGCCAGCTCGGGACAGGGGTGGAGCACCGGGGAGCTGTTTTTT
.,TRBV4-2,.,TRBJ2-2,CASEDSSGELFF,TGTGCCAGTGAGGACAGCTCCGGGGAGCTGTTTTTT
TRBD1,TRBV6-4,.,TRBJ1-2,CASSDPGRGQVGYTF,TGTGCCAGCAGTGACCCTGGCAGGGGGCAGGTTGGCTACACCTTC
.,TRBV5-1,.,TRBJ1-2,CASSLDQDYGYTF,TGCGCCAGCAGCTTGGATCAGGACTATGGCTACACCTTC
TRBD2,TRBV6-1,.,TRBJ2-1,CASSEWAGGTYNEQFF,TGTGCCAGCAGTGAATGGGCGGGGGGCACCTACAATGAGCAGTTCTTC
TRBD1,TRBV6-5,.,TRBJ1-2,CASSGQGAANYGYTF,TGTGCCAGCAGCGGGCAGGGGGCCGCTAACTATGGCTACACCTTC
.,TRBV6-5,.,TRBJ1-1,CASSSQVNTEAFF,TGTGCCAGCAGTTCTCAGGTGAACACTGAAGCTTTCTTT
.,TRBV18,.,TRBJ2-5,CASSPTPDGLQTQYF,TGTGCCAGCTCACCGACCCCTGATGGCTTGCAGACCCAGTACTTC
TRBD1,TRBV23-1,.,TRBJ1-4,CASNRDRTEKLFF,TGCGCCAGCAACCGGGACAGGACTGAAAAACTGTTTTTT
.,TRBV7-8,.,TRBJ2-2,CASSLMISPGSTGELFF,TGTGCCAGCAGCTTAATGATTAGTCCAGGGTCCACCGGGGAGCTGTTTTTT
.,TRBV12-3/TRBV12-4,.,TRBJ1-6,CASREMRNSPLHF,TGTGCCAGCAGAGAGATGAGAAATTCACCCCTCCACTTT
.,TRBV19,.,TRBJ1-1,CASQQGMNTEAFF,TGTGCCAGCCAACAGGGCATGAACACTGAAGCTTTCTTT
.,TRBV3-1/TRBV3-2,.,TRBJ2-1,CASSHSEAAQFF,TGTGCCAGCAGCCACTCGGAGGCGGCGCAGTTCTTC
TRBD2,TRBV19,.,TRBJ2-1,CASTLSGPSSYNEQFF,TGTGCCAGTACCCTTAGCGGGCCTAGCTCCTACAATGAGCAGTTCTTC
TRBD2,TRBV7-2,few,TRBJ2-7,CASSLGRTSPAYEQYF,TGTGCCAGCAGCTTAGGCCGGACTAGTCCGGCCTACGAGCAGTACTTC
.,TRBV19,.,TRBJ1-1,CASSMFRGQNTEAFF,TGTGCCAGTAGTATGTTTCGGGGACAGAACACTGAAGCTTTCTTT
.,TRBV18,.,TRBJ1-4,CASSPRSMEGLGPTNEKLFF,TGTGCCAGCTCACCACGATCCATGGAGGGGTTGGGTCCAACTAATGAAAAACTGTTTTTT
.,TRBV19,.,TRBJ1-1,CAAGTTMNTEAFF,TGTGCCGCAGGGACTACAATGAACACTGAAGCTTTCTTT
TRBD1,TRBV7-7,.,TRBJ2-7,CASSQSPTGGEQYF,TGTGCCAGCAGCCAATCACCGACAGGGGGCGAGCAGTACTTC
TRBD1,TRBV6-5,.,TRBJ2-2,CAARGQGVVSGELFF,TGTGCCGCCCGGGGACAGGGGGTCGTGAGCGGGGAGCTGTTTTTT
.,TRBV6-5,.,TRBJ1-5,CASSNLRDDQPQHF,TGTGCCAGCAGTAATTTACGGGACGATCAGCCCCAGCATTTT
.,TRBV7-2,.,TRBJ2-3,CASSPGSTDTQYF,TGTGCCAGCAGCCCGGGGTCCACAGATACGCAGTATTTT